This T cell receptor (beta chain) is drawn from a study of CD8+CD57+ T cells in acquired aplastic anemia. Across the whole study: Sorted CD4+ and CD8+ cells gave a mean 3.2 ug DNA, range 0.2 to 27.4 ug. Points from the study as a whole: Controls did not differ significantly from patients in CD8+ Simpson's diversity. Patients had roughly 30 CD8+ CDR3 sequences in common with controls (the shared set).

To note about this clonotype: Antigen specificity is unknown.

Germline-derived CDR1 and CDR2 are SEHNR and FQNEAQ (reference sequence). The CDR3 contains 16 residues. V gave up 1 base and J gave up 4 bases; unmatched junction bases: 5. Using genomic DNA as the template, TCR beta VDJ and CDR3 profiling was carried out. TCRdb fed the reads into MiXCR, producing one record per CDR3 protein. The data contain under 350,000 distinct CDR3 sequences, roughly half of them singletons. The source of this sequence is a human donor with severe aplastic anemia or a healthy control (not recorded which). Sequencing used sorted CD4+, CD8+, or CD8+CD57+ T cells (not recorded which) from PBMCs. This chain uses TRBV7-9 with TRBJ2-1; 9 nucleotides agree with TRBD2. The CDR3 nucleotides read TGTGCCAGCAGCTTAGGAAGACTAGCGGAATACAATGAGCAGTTCTTC. Translating gives CASSLGRLAEYNEQFF.